Shown below are 8 T cell receptor beta chains from a single sample sequenced in a study of beta chain features in type 1 diabetes. Study-level points and caveats: Patients with Type 1 diabetes showed moderately but significantly shorter TCRB CDR3s in all four CD4+ subsets.

The antigens of these receptors remain unknown. Investigators reverse transcribed all isolated RNA, so they sequenced expressed TCRB transcripts. Method: immunoSEQ multiplex PCR; TCRdb's copy keeps in-frame clones and lacks some. The table shows 250,000 to 350,000 clones, with around 15% occurring only once. Input material: naive CD4+ T cells from blood. The receptors stem from a man aged 25-40 years with type 1 diabetes.

In this sample, this clone turned up a few times. The chain has TRBV2 and TRBJ2-3; D call uncertain. The CDR3 consists of 11 residues. In germline, CDR1 is SNHLY, CDR2 FYNNEI. The ends were cut back, 4 bases at V and 6 bases at J, with 5 bases in the middle. Written as DNA, the CDR3 is TGTGCCAGCAGTGTCCGGGATACGCAGTATTTT. Translating it yields CASSVRDTQYF.

This clone was picked up a small number of times. This rearrangement joins TRBV28 to TRBJ2-7, with 8 positions matching TRBD1. This CDR3 contains 14 residues. In germline, CDR1 is MDHEN, CDR2 SYDVKM. V was pared by 6 bases and J by 0 bases, with 4 bases of the junction left unmatched. The CDR3 bases are TGTGCCAGCAGAAGGACAGGGCCCTCCTACGAGCAGTACTTC. Residues: CASRRTGPSYEQYF.

This clone was seen a handful of times. The J gene is TRBJ2-3, the V gene TRBV7-3; D might be TRBD2 (5 bases). The CDR3 consists of 14 residues. The germline gives CDR1 SGHTA, CDR2 FQGTGA. With 3 bases removed from V and 2 bases from J, the gap between germline ends came to 9 bases. The CDR3 spells CASSLGVFTDTQYF. Here the CDR3 DNA reads TGTGCCAGCAGCTTGGGAGTCTTCACAGATACGCAGTATTTT.

The V call is TRBV28, the J call TRBJ1-2, with a weak D call TRBD1 (5 bases). The V and J ends lost 8 bases and 4 bases respectively, with 11 bases between them. The CDR3 covers 12 residues. Per germline, CDR1 MDHEN and CDR2 SYDVKM. CDR3 in amino acids: CASSSDTYGYTF. The CDR3 bases are TGTGCCAGCTCGTCGGACACCTATGGCTACACCTTC.

About this clone itself: The same CDR3 can be traced to other DNA sequences in this sample. The rearrangement links TRBV5-4 to TRBJ1-1; D might be TRBD1 (5 bases). This CDR3 has 14 residues. CDR1 is SGHNT, CDR2 YYREEE, per germline (reference sequence). Trimming pared 2 bases from V and 1 base from J, leaving 9 bases between. The CDR3 DNA reads as TGTGCCAGCAGCTTCCCAGACAGGAACACTGAAGCTTTCTTT. Encoded protein: CASSFPDRNTEAFF.

This clone has just a few counts. The chain links TRBV6-5 to TRBJ1-1; D gene unclear. Germline V gives CDR1 MNHEY, CDR2 SVGAGI. CDR3 length equals 13 residues. V dropped 6 bases and J dropped 4 bases, with 12 bases sitting between them. Here the CDR3 reads CASSMRMSTEAFF. In DNA form, the CDR3 reads TGTGCCAGCAGCATGAGAATGTCCACTGAAGCTTTCTTT.

This chain uses TRBV15 with TRBJ2-1; possibly TRBD2 for D (6 bases). This CDR3 contains 16 residues. V was trimmed by 1 base and J by 1 base, leaving 11 bases between them. CDR1 and CDR2 from the germline V gene are LNHNV and YYDKDF (reference sequence). CDR3 sequence reads: CATSRGLGGSYNEQFF. CDR3 bases: TGTGCCACCAGCAGAGGACTCGGGGGATCCTACAATGAGCAGTTCTTC.

In its sample, this clone was seen a few times. A read error may produce the germline difference seen at one junction end. The chain couples TRBV7-8 to TRBJ1-5, with no clear D. Germline loops: CDR1 SGHVS, CDR2 FQNEAQ. This CDR3 is built from 13 residues. The CDR3 spells CASSSKSNQPQHF. The CDR3 region has the DNA TGTGCCAGCAGCTCGAAAAGCAATCAACCCCAGCATTTT.